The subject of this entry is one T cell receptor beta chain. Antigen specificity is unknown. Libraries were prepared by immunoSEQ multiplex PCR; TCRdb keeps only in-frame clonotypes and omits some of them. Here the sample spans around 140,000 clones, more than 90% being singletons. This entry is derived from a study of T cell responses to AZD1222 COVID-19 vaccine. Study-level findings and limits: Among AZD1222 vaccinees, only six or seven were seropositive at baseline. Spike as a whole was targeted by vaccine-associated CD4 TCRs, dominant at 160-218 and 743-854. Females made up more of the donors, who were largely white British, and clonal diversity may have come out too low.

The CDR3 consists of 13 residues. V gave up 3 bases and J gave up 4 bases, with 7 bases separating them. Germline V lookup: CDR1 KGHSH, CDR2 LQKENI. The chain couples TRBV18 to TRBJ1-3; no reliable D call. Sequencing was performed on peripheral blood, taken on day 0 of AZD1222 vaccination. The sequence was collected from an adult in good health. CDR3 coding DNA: TGTGCCAGCTCACCCTCGGCCGGAAACACCATATATTTT. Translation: CASSPSAGNTIYF.